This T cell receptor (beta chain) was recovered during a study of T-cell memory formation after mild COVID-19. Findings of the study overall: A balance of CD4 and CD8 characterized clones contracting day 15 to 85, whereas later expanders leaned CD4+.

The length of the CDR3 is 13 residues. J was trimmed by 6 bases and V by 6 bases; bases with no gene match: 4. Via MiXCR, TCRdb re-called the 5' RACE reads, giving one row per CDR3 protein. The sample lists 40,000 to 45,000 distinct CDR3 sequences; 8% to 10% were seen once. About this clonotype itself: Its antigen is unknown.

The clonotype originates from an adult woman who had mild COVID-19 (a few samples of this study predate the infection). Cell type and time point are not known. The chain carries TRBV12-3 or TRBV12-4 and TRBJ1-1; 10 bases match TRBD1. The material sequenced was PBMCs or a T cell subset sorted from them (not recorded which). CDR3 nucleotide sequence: TGTGCCAGCAGCCCGGGACAGGGGCCTGAAGCTTTCTTT. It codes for CASSPGQGPEAFF.